The rows below give T cell receptor beta chains drawn from one sample of a study of blood T cell repertoires in COVID-19. The protocol was immunoSEQ multiplex PCR, while the TCRdb copy is restricted to in-frame clones and leaves out a portion. The table shows around 200,000 clones, with more than 70% occurring only once. Sequencing used PBMCs or T cells enriched from blood (not recorded which). These receptors all come from a man between 35 and 55 years old with acute COVID-19. Each CDR3 is given with its conserved first and last residue. D genes are given only for firm matches. Not all rows give a size; the values are once, few, many and, for expanded clones, a class.

j_call: TRBJ2-5; clone_size: -; d_call: -; v_call: TRBV2; cdr3_aa: CASREDRLGETQYF; cdr3_nt: TGTGCCAGCAGGGAGGATAGACTGGGGGAGACCCAGTACTTC
j_call: TRBJ1-1; clone_size: -; d_call: TRBD1; v_call: TRBV10-3; cdr3_aa: CAISESKLSGGTEAFF; cdr3_nt: TGTGCCATCAGTGAGTCGAAACTCTCAGGGGGCACTGAAGCTTTCTTT
j_call: TRBJ2-3; clone_size: -; d_call: TRBD2; v_call: TRBV28; cdr3_aa: CASSPSAGKEYF; cdr3_nt: TGTGCCAGCAGCCCTTCAGCGGGAAAGGAGTATTTT
j_call: TRBJ1-3; clone_size: many; d_call: -; v_call: TRBV7-9; cdr3_aa: CASSWATGNTIYF; cdr3_nt: TGTGCCAGCAGCTGGGCCACTGGAAACACCATATATTTT
j_call: TRBJ1-2; clone_size: -; d_call: -; v_call: TRBV6-6; cdr3_aa: CASSYPGGGFGYTF; cdr3_nt: TGTGCCAGCAGTTACCCCGGCGGGGGGTTCGGCTACACCTTC
j_call: TRBJ2-5; clone_size: few; d_call: -; v_call: TRBV30; cdr3_aa: CAWSLGVDTGTGTQYF; cdr3_nt: TGTGCCTGGAGCCTAGGGGTGGACACGGGCACAGGGACCCAGTACTTC
j_call: TRBJ2-7; clone_size: -; d_call: TRBD2; v_call: TRBV7-9; cdr3_aa: CASSLVVAGNYEQYF; cdr3_nt: TGTGCCAGCAGCTTAGTTGTAGCGGGAAACTACGAGCAGTACTTC
j_call: TRBJ2-7; clone_size: -; d_call: -; v_call: TRBV9; cdr3_aa: CASSVAGAVSSYEQYF; cdr3_nt: TGTGCCAGCAGCGTAGCAGGGGCCGTTAGCTCCTACGAGCAGTACTTC
j_call: TRBJ1-5; clone_size: -; d_call: -; v_call: TRBV28; cdr3_aa: CASSSERNQPQHF; cdr3_nt: TGTGCCAGCAGTTCCGAGCGAAATCAGCCCCAGCATTTT
j_call: TRBJ2-5; clone_size: once; d_call: TRBD1; v_call: TRBV11-1; cdr3_aa: CASSSGQPSETQYF; cdr3_nt: TGTGCCAGCAGCTCGGGACAGCCTAGCGAGACCCAGTACTTC
j_call: TRBJ2-1; clone_size: -; d_call: TRBD2; v_call: TRBV7-2; cdr3_aa: CASSLGSGSPGWNEQFF; cdr3_nt: TGTGCCAGCAGCTTAGGGAGCGGGAGTCCCGGTTGGAATGAGCAGTTCTTC
j_call: TRBJ1-1; clone_size: -; d_call: -; v_call: TRBV10-2; cdr3_aa: CASSDTNTEAFF; cdr3_nt: TGCGCCAGCAGCGACACAAACACTGAAGCTTTCTTT
j_call: TRBJ2-1; clone_size: -; d_call: -; v_call: TRBV12-5; cdr3_aa: CASGLKLSSYNEQFF; cdr3_nt: TGTGCTAGTGGTTTAAAACTCTCATCCTACAATGAGCAGTTCTTC
j_call: TRBJ2-7; clone_size: many; d_call: TRBD1; v_call: TRBV5-4; cdr3_aa: CASISDRSYEQYF; cdr3_nt: TGTGCCAGCATTTCGGACAGGTCCTACGAGCAGTACTTC
j_call: TRBJ2-5; clone_size: -; d_call: TRBD1; v_call: TRBV6-5; cdr3_aa: CASGQGEQTQYF; cdr3_nt: TGTGCCAGCGGACAGGGCGAACAGACCCAGTACTTC
j_call: TRBJ2-7; clone_size: -; d_call: -; v_call: TRBV7-2; cdr3_aa: CASTRDWNSYEQYF; cdr3_nt: TGTGCCAGCACCCGGGACTGGAACTCCTACGAGCAGTACTTC
j_call: TRBJ2-3; clone_size: -; d_call: TRBD2; v_call: TRBV7-9; cdr3_aa: CASSLASGRDDTQYF; cdr3_nt: TGTGCCAGCAGCTTAGCTAGCGGGAGGGATGATACGCAGTATTTT
j_call: TRBJ1-3; clone_size: -; d_call: -; v_call: TRBV2; cdr3_aa: CASSARSGNTIYF; cdr3_nt: TGTGCCAGCAGTGCCAGGTCGGGAAACACCATATATTTT
j_call: TRBJ2-3; clone_size: once; d_call: -; v_call: TRBV7-9; cdr3_aa: CASSLAVAESTDTQYF; cdr3_nt: TGTGCCAGCAGCTTAGCTGTGGCGGAGAGCACAGATACGCAGTATTTT
j_call: TRBJ1-3; clone_size: -; d_call: -; v_call: TRBV23-1; cdr3_aa: CASSHDRLSGNTIYF; cdr3_nt: TGCGCCAGCAGTCACGACAGGCTCTCTGGAAACACCATATATTTT
j_call: TRBJ1-1; clone_size: -; d_call: -; v_call: TRBV7-2; cdr3_aa: CASTRRGRRAFF; cdr3_nt: TGTGCCAGCACCCGACGGGGGAGGAGAGCTTTCTTT
j_call: TRBJ2-1; clone_size: -; d_call: TRBD1; v_call: TRBV9; cdr3_aa: CASSGSGTGGYNTSPRPYEQFF; cdr3_nt: TGTGCCAGCAGCGGCTCTGGGACAGGGGGCTATAATACCAGTCCCCGGCCCTATGAGCAGTTCTTC
j_call: TRBJ1-5; clone_size: -; d_call: -; v_call: TRBV7-2; cdr3_aa: CASSYLGPDQPQHF; cdr3_nt: TGTGCCAGCAGCTACCTAGGCCCCGATCAGCCCCAGCATTTT
j_call: TRBJ2-7; clone_size: -; d_call: -; v_call: TRBV5-1; cdr3_aa: CASSQPGNEQYF; cdr3_nt: TGCGCCAGCAGCCAACCAGGGAACGAGCAGTACTTC
j_call: TRBJ2-2; clone_size: -; d_call: TRBD2; v_call: TRBV29-1; cdr3_aa: CSVEASGGGELFF; cdr3_nt: TGCAGCGTTGAGGCTAGCGGGGGCGGGGAGCTGTTTTTT
j_call: TRBJ2-7; clone_size: -; d_call: TRBD2; v_call: TRBV5-6; cdr3_aa: CASSLPGGGEQYF; cdr3_nt: TGTGCCAGCAGCCTCCCGGGGGGGGGCGAGCAGTACTTC
j_call: TRBJ2-7; clone_size: -; d_call: -; v_call: TRBV4-1; cdr3_aa: CASSLGGGRVSYEQYF; cdr3_nt: TGCGCCAGCAGTCTCGGGGGCGGGAGAGTGTCCTACGAGCAGTACTTC
j_call: TRBJ2-2; clone_size: -; d_call: TRBD2; v_call: TRBV13; cdr3_aa: CASSYSGPNTGELFF; cdr3_nt: TGTGCCAGCAGCTATAGCGGGCCGAACACCGGGGAGCTGTTTTTT
j_call: TRBJ2-1; clone_size: -; d_call: -; v_call: TRBV5-5; cdr3_aa: CASSSFGGWEGDEQFF; cdr3_nt: TGTGCCAGCAGCTCCTTTGGAGGGTGGGAAGGAGATGAGCAGTTCTTC
j_call: TRBJ1-2; clone_size: -; d_call: TRBD1; v_call: TRBV5-1; cdr3_aa: CASSSDRDGYTF; cdr3_nt: TGCGCCAGCAGCTCGGACAGGGACGGCTACACCTTC
j_call: TRBJ2-7; clone_size: -; d_call: TRBD1; v_call: TRBV6-4; cdr3_aa: CASSGWDRGYHEQYF; cdr3_nt: TGTGCCAGCAGTGGTTGGGACAGGGGCTACCACGAGCAGTACTTC
j_call: TRBJ1-6; clone_size: -; d_call: -; v_call: TRBV7-9; cdr3_aa: CASSLGPDNNSPLHF; cdr3_nt: TGTGCCAGCAGCTTAGGACCGGACAATAATTCACCCCTCCACTTT
j_call: TRBJ2-7; clone_size: -; d_call: -; v_call: TRBV7-3; cdr3_aa: CASSLARNHEQYF; cdr3_nt: TGTGCCAGCAGCTTAGCCAGGAACCACGAGCAGTACTTC
j_call: TRBJ1-1; clone_size: -; d_call: -; v_call: TRBV7-6; cdr3_aa: CASSLYQYGTEAFF; cdr3_nt: TGTGCCAGCAGCTTATATCAGTATGGCACTGAAGCTTTCTTT
j_call: TRBJ2-3; clone_size: -; d_call: TRBD2; v_call: TRBV7-2; cdr3_aa: CATSREGLRADTQYF; cdr3_nt: TGTGCTACCTCAAGGGAGGGACTTCGCGCAGATACGCAGTATTTT
j_call: TRBJ2-1; clone_size: -; d_call: -; v_call: TRBV5-6; cdr3_aa: CASSLGQPNNEQFF; cdr3_nt: TGTGCCAGCAGCTTGGGACAGCCGAACAATGAGCAGTTCTTC
j_call: TRBJ1-3; clone_size: once; d_call: -; v_call: TRBV11-2; cdr3_aa: CASSLVRENTIYF; cdr3_nt: TGTGCCAGCAGCTTAGTCCGGGAAAACACCATATATTTT
j_call: TRBJ2-5; clone_size: -; d_call: -; v_call: TRBV27; cdr3_aa: CASSFAGSIGETQYF; cdr3_nt: TGTGCCAGCAGTTTTGCAGGGTCGATCGGGGAGACCCAGTACTTC
j_call: TRBJ1-1; clone_size: -; d_call: TRBD1; v_call: TRBV9; cdr3_aa: CASSGTGGPNTEAFF; cdr3_nt: TGTGCCAGCAGCGGAACAGGGGGCCCGAACACTGAAGCTTTCTTT
j_call: TRBJ2-4; clone_size: -; d_call: TRBD2; v_call: TRBV4-1; cdr3_aa: CASGPSGTSGSDQYF; cdr3_nt: TGCGCCAGCGGACCCTCCGGGACTAGCGGGAGTGATCAGTACTTC
j_call: TRBJ2-2; clone_size: -; d_call: -; v_call: TRBV13; cdr3_aa: CASSLYVTGELFF; cdr3_nt: TGTGCCAGCAGCTTGTATGTCACCGGGGAGCTGTTTTTT
j_call: TRBJ2-1; clone_size: -; d_call: TRBD1; v_call: TRBV2; cdr3_aa: CASSKETGGLNEQFF; cdr3_nt: TGTGCCAGCAGCAAAGAGACAGGGGGGTTGAATGAGCAGTTCTTC
j_call: TRBJ1-2; clone_size: -; d_call: TRBD1; v_call: TRBV2; cdr3_aa: CASLQGVYGYTF; cdr3_nt: TGTGCCAGCTTACAGGGGGTTTATGGCTACACCTTC